This TCR beta chain is drawn from a study of T cells in localized non-small cell lung cancer (dated by TCRdb to about 2020). As for the study more broadly: T cell repertoires of about 230 early-stage NSCLC patients were analyzed, with tumors being compared against uninvolved tumor-adjacent lungs. NSCLC patients had a mean age of approximately 70 years, and 129 were male and 85 to 110 female. The cohort comprised 236 treatment-naïve NSCLC patients with resected, localized lung tumors.

At diagnosis, peripheral blood, uninvolved tumor-adjacent lung and tumor were collected and were preserved as a mix of fresh-frozen and FFPE material. V gives up 6 bases and J gives up 3 bases, and the segment between their germline ends measures 11 bases. The CDR3 holds 13 amino acids from the cysteine to the phenylalanine. Only the CDR3 region is kept as DNA, spanning 39 bases read in frame from base 1. From a lookup of the germline V gene (reference sequence), CDR1 and CDR2 are LNHDA and SQIVND. TCR beta CDR3 regions were sequenced from DNA using the immunoSEQ Assay. The study's own analysis went as follows. T cell density was computed as TCR beta template counts normalized to usable DNA estimated by amplifying housekeeping genes. Using the preseqR package, richness was estimated by extrapolating to 120,000 templates for tissue samples and 400,000 templates for PBMC samples. Clonality was defined as one minus Pielou's evenness. Tissue-enriched TCRs were identified through differential abundance testing performed on productive amino-acid clonotypes, with a minimum total count of 5 and an alpha of 0.1. The Jaccard Index and the Morisita Overlap Index were used to measure repertoire overlap between compartments. GLIPH clustered TCR beta CDR3s with public tetramer-defined viral CDR3s; viral motifs required at least three viral sequences plus V-gene enrichment. TCRdb took over this immuneACCESS table, retaining in-frame rearrangements with V and J assigned. Such tables are incomplete; in checked studies, under half of the missing clones stem from an unresolved V gene, and the remainder is unexplained. For V, J and clone size, that table is used; D and trimming come from the DNA. The table for this sample lists 1,500 to 2,000 clones; approximately 27% of them were counted only once. The ten largest account for approximately 15% of the sample.

The paper as a whole reports these results and caveats: Because the study design was exploratory, TCR variables were selected using unadjusted p-values without false-discovery rate correction. A median of 57 of the top 100 tumor clones were detected in paired uninvolved adjacent lung, and 28 of these tumor clones were also found among the top 100 clones of the paired uninvolved adjacent lung. Because multi-region sequencing of the tumors was not done, intratumor heterogeneity could not be ruled out. Uninvolved tumor-adjacent lung showed the highest T cell clonality, higher than tumor, which suggests more focused antigenic responses in the uninvolved tumor-adjacent lung. Longer overall survival was associated with higher T cell density in blood, whereas shorter survival was associated with higher clonality in adjacent lung.

This clone was observed a few times. The target of this receptor is not known. Base qualities are not provided; no much larger clone lies one nucleotide away. The receptor was derived from a woman aged 40-69 years with stage I lung adenocarcinoma. Sequencing used lung tumor tissue, obtained before any cancer treatment. Rearrangement joined TRBV19 to TRBJ2-5; tentative D gene TRBD2, with 6 bases matching. The nucleotide sequence reads as follows: TGTGCCAGTAGCTGGGACTTCGAAGAGACCCAGTACTTC. This translates into CASSWDFEETQYF. The full variable domain, with segments outside the CDR3 supplied by the reference TRBV19 and TRBJ2-5 proteins, appears as DGGITQSPKYLFRKEGQNVTLSCEQNLNHDAMYWYRQDPGQGLRLIYYSQIVNDFQKGDIAEGYSVSREKKESFPLTVTSAQKNPTAFYLCASSWDFEETQYFGPGTRLLVL.